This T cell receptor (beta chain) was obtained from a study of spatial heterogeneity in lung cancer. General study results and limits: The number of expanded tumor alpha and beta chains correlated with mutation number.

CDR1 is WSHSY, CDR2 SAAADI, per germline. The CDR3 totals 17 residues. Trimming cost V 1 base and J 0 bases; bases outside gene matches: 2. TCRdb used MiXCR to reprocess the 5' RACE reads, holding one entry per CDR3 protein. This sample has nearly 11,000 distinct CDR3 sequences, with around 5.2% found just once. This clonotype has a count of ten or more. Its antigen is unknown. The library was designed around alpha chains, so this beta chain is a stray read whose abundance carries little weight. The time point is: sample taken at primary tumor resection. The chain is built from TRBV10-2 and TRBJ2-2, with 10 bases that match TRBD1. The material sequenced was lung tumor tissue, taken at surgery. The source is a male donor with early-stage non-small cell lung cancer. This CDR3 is CASSEYDRGPNTGELFF. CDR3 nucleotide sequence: TGCGCCAGCAGTGAGTACGACAGGGGGCCGAACACCGGGGAGCTGTTTTTT.